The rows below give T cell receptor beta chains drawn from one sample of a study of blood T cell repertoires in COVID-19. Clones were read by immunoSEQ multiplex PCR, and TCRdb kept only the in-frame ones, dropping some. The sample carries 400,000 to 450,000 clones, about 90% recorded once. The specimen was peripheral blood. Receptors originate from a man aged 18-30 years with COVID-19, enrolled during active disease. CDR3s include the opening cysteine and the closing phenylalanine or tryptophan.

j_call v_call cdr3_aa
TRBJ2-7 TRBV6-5 CASSSRRTGAPYEQYF
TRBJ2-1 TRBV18 CASSLKTSDGEQFF
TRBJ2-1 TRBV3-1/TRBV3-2 CASSQDLTSGSYEQFF
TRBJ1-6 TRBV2 CASSVLIGTGASPLHF
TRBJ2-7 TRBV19 CASSLGGRAYSYEQYF
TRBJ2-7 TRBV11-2 CASSLLHEQYF
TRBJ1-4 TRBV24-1 CATSDLVGDSTNEKLFF
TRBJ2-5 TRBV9 CASSGGLAGDQETQYF
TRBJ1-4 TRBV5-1 CASSFGTANEKLFF
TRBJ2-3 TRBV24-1 CATSRTATDTQYF
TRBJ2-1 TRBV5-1 CASSFSGSPYNEQFF
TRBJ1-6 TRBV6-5 CASSKLEGHSPLHF